Below, 21 T cell receptor beta chains from the same sample are listed, as sequenced in a study of immune evolution from preneoplasia to lung adenocarcinoma. Profiling relied on immunoSEQ multiplex PCR, and the TCRdb table lists in-frame clones only, not all of them. The sample consists of 35,000 to 40,000 clones, around 74% of them appearing once. Sequencing was carried out using FFPE invasive lung adenocarcinoma tissue. These receptors all come from a person aged 55 to 75 with lung adenocarcinoma.

On this clone: Germline and junction disagree at one end, which may indicate a read error. This chain connects TRBV7-9 to TRBJ2-3; possible D gene TRBD2, 5 bases. In germline, CDR1 is SEHNR, CDR2 FQNEAQ (reference sequence). The CDR3 is 14 amino acids. CDR3 sequence (DNA): TGTGCCAGCAGCCTAGCCAAGAGCACAGATACGCAGTATTTT. Amino acids: CASSLAKSTDTQYF. The variable domain in full, completed from reference TRBV7-9 and TRBJ2-3, reads DTGVSQNPRHKITKRGQNVTFRCDPISEHNRLYWYRQTLGQGPEFLTYFQNEAQLEKSRLLSDRFSAERPKGSFSTLEIQRTEQGDSAMYLCASSLAKSTDTQYFGPGTRLTVL.

This chain uses TRBV7-9 with TRBJ2-5; 9 nucleotides match TRBD1. The trim removed 5 bases at V and 5 bases at J, leaving 3 bases unmatched. The CDR3 is made up of 13 amino acids. CDR1 SEHNR and CDR2 FQNEAQ come from the germline V gene (reference sequence). CDR3 sequence: CASSRDRVETQYF. The CDR3 DNA reads TGTGCCAGCAGCAGGGACAGGGTTGAGACCCAGTACTTC. The full variable domain, rest sourced from reference TRBV7-9 and TRBJ2-5, is DTGVSQNPRHKITKRGQNVTFRCDPISEHNRLYWYRQTLGQGPEFLTYFQNEAQLEKSRLLSDRFSAERPKGSFSTLEIQRTEQGDSAMYLCASSRDRVETQYFGPGTRLLVL.

This chain uses TRBV11-2 with TRBJ2-5, with D possibly matching TRBD2 (6 bases). Germline CDR1 SGHAT, CDR2 FQNNGV. CDR3 length equals 15 residues. Between the trimmed V and J ends, which lost 2 bases and 4 bases, there was a span of 14 bases. Here the CDR3 reads CASSLNEGGAETQYF. CDR3 DNA sequence: TGTGCCAGCAGCTTAAACGAGGGCGGGGCAGAGACCCAGTACTTC.

J is TRBJ1-1 and V is TRBV5-4; 9 bases are a match to TRBD1. Trimming at V came to 4 bases and at J to 0 bases, leaving 1 base not matched to a gene. Germline loops: CDR1 SGHNT, CDR2 YYREEE (reference sequence). There are 14 residues in the CDR3. CDR3: CASSRDRVNTEAFF. The CDR3, as DNA: TGTGCCAGCAGCCGGGACAGGGTGAACACTGAAGCTTTCTTT.

This clone was seen a few times. The CDR3 bases are TGTGCCAGCAGCCAAGGACAGGGCTACAATGAGCAGTTCTTC. Protein product: CASSQGQGYNEQFF. The chain links TRBV4-2 to TRBJ2-1; 7 bases fit TRBD1. Germline values: CDR1 LGHNA, CDR2 YNFKEQ. The CDR3 contains 14 residues. V lost 1 base and J lost 3; bases outside the gene matches: 0.

The CDR3, as DNA: TGTGCCAGCAGTTACTCGTCTGGATTCTCGGGACAGCCCCAGCATTTT. Protein: CASSYSSGFSGQPQHF. This sequence joins TRBV6-5 and TRBJ1-5; D unclear. Trimming took 0 bases from V and 7 from J, leaving 16 bases between them. The CDR3 contains 16 residues. CDR1 and CDR2 (germline): MNHEY, SVGAGI.

This chain uses TRBV5-4 with TRBJ2-5; 8 bases fit TRBD2. V shed 2 bases, J shed 2 bases, and the junction held 5 bases outside the gene matches. The CDR3 sequence is 15 residues long. CDR1 is SGHNT, CDR2 YYREEE, per germline (reference sequence). The CDR3 reads CASSFTAGGQETQYF. The CDR3 region has the DNA TGTGCCAGCAGCTTCACTGCGGGGGGACAAGAGACCCAGTACTTC.

The chain couples TRBV27 to TRBJ2-7, with 10 bases lining up with TRBD2. J lost 7 bases, V lost 7 bases, and 10 bases had no gene match. There are 14 residues in the CDR3. Germline V lookup: CDR1 MNHEY, CDR2 SMNVEV (reference sequence). For the CDR3, the DNA is TGTGCCAGCAAATCCCTAGCGGGAGTCGGGGAGCAGTACTTC. Translated, it gives CASKSLAGVGEQYF.

This clone was detected a few times. This chain joins TRBV7-2 and TRBJ2-5; maybe TRBD2 (5 bases). The CDR3 spans 15 residues. The V gene's germline CDR1 is SGHTA and CDR2 FQGNSA. The ends were cut back, 5 bases at V and 5 bases at J, with 18 bases in the middle. The CDR3 loop reads CASSPRQRSMETQYF. The CDR3 DNA is TGTGCCAGCAGCCCCCGCCAGCGGTCTATGGAGACCCAGTACTTC. The variable domain in full, completed from reference TRBV7-2 and TRBJ2-5, reads GAGVSQSPSNKVTEKGKDVELRCDPISGHTALYWYRQSLGQGLEFLIYFQGNSAPDKSGLPSDRFSAERTGGSVSTLTIQRTQQEDSAVYLCASSPRQRSMETQYFGPGTRLLVL.

With regard to this clone: The same CDR3 arises from other DNA sequences in this sample as well. The rearrangement joins TRBV5-1 to TRBJ2-2, with 7 bases matching TRBD2. The J segment lost 2 bases and the V segment lost 1 base, leaving 2 bases of the junction unmatched. The CDR3 loop spans 15 amino acids. Germline V lookup: CDR1 SGHRS, CDR2 YFSETQ. The DNA of the CDR3 is TGCGCCAGCAGCTTGACGGGAGGCAACACCGGGGAGCTGTTTTTT. The encoded protein is CASSLTGGNTGELFF.

The chain couples TRBV28 to TRBJ1-5, with TRBD1 matching 7 bases. After removal of 5 bases from V and 6 bases from J, the junction contained 13 bases not matched to a gene. The CDR3 contains 16 residues. Germline values: CDR1 MDHEN, CDR2 SYDVKM. The CDR3 spells CASSLKGNRGRQPQHF. The DNA of the CDR3 is TGTGCCAGCAGTCTTAAAGGAAACAGGGGCCGTCAGCCCCAGCATTTT.

By sample share, this clone is medium-sized. The chain is built from TRBV7-9 and TRBJ1-1; maybe TRBD1 (5 bases). Trimming left V 4 bases short and J 4 bases short, with 13 bases between. Germline lookup yields CDR1 SEHNR and CDR2 FQNEAQ (reference sequence). This CDR3 contains 14 residues. CDR3 sequence (DNA): TGTGCCAGCAGCTCAAATCGCGGGGGCACTGAAGCTTTCTTT. It encodes CASSSNRGGTEAFF.

V is TRBV27 and J is TRBJ1-2; a possible D gene is TRBD1 (5 bases). Germline V lookup: CDR1 MNHEY, CDR2 SMNVEV (reference sequence). This CDR3 contains 10 residues. Trimming took off 7 bases at V and 8 bases at J, with 8 bases between the two ends. The CDR3 sequence: CASNRSGYTF. CDR3 DNA: TGTGCCAGCAACAGGTCAGGCTACACCTTC.

The chain employs TRBV27 and TRBJ2-1; D possibly matches TRBD1 or TRBD2 (6 bases each). The CDR3 runs to 15 residues. Trimming cost V 2 bases and J 8 bases, with 16 bases left between them. The V gene's germline CDR1 is MNHEY and CDR2 SMNVEV (reference sequence). The chain's CDR3 is CASSLTGALMDEQFF. The CDR3 coding sequence is TGTGCCAGCAGTTTAACGGGGGCTCTTATGGATGAGCAGTTCTTC.

The chain is built from TRBV7-2 and TRBJ2-5; D unresolved. V dropped 1 base and J dropped 5 bases, with 5 bases sitting between them. CDR3 length equals 12 residues. Germline CDR1 and CDR2: SGHTA and FQGNSA. As DNA, the CDR3 is TGTGCCAGCAGCTTAGATCGGGAGACCCAGTACTTC. Its translation is CASSLDRETQYF.

As for this clone: Other DNA sequences in this specimen translate into the identical CDR3. This chain's CDR3 is CASSRGTSGRSETQYF. The DNA of the CDR3 is TGTGCCAGTAGCCGGGGGACTAGCGGGAGGTCGGAGACCCAGTACTTC. V gene TRBV19 combines with J gene TRBJ2-5, with 15 bases identical to TRBD2. The junction had 7 bases not matched to a gene; V was cut back by 6 bases and J by 5 bases. This CDR3 spans 16 amino acids. Germline CDR1 LNHDA, CDR2 SQIVND (reference sequence).

This clone occurred a few times. This chain uses TRBV5-8 with TRBJ2-5; D may correspond to TRBD1 or TRBD2 (6 bases each). Germline V gene sequence: CDR1 SGHTS, CDR2 YDEGEE. V dropped 5 bases and J dropped 0 bases, with 14 bases sitting between them. This CDR3 is built from 15 residues. This CDR3 is CASSPRGRNQETQYF. CDR3 in DNA: TGTGCCAGCAGTCCCCGGGGGCGGAACCAAGAGACCCAGTACTTC.

This sequence joins TRBV7-9 and TRBJ1-2; D possibly corresponds to TRBD1 (5 bases). The ends were cut back, 4 bases at V and 4 bases at J, with 10 bases in the middle. CDR3 length equals 13 residues. Germline V lookup: CDR1 SEHNR, CDR2 FQNEAQ (reference sequence). CDR3 sequence: CASSSYTGYGYTF. In DNA form, the CDR3 reads TGTGCCAGCAGCTCCTACACAGGCTATGGCTACACCTTC.

Note on this clone: At one end, the junction sequence differs from germline, possibly due to a read error. The chain links TRBV2 to TRBJ2-7, with no clear D. This CDR3 spans 14 amino acids. Germline values: CDR1 SNHLY, CDR2 FYNNEI. The CDR3 DNA follows: TGTGCCAGCAGTGAAGAACCCATTTACTACGAGCAGTACTTT. Amino acid sequence: CASSEEPIYYEQYF.

J is TRBJ2-7 and V is TRBV2; no clear D gene. V lost 4 bases, J lost 4 bases, and 8 bases lay in between. The CDR3 spans 12 residues. Germline values: CDR1 SNHLY, CDR2 FYNNEI. The CDR3 bases are TGTGCCAGCAGTGTTGGAGAGTACGAGCAGTACTTC. It yields the protein CASSVGEYEQYF.

This chain connects TRBV19 to TRBJ2-7, with D perhaps assigned TRBD1 or TRBD2 (5 bases each). The germline CDR1 and CDR2 sequences are LNHDA and SQIVND (reference sequence). The CDR3 loop spans 14 amino acids. Trimming removed 3 bases at V and 3 bases at J, with 12 bases between. As DNA, the CDR3 is TGTGCCAGTAGTATCGGGGACGGACACTACGAGCAGTACTTC. Amino acid sequence: CASSIGDGHYEQYF.